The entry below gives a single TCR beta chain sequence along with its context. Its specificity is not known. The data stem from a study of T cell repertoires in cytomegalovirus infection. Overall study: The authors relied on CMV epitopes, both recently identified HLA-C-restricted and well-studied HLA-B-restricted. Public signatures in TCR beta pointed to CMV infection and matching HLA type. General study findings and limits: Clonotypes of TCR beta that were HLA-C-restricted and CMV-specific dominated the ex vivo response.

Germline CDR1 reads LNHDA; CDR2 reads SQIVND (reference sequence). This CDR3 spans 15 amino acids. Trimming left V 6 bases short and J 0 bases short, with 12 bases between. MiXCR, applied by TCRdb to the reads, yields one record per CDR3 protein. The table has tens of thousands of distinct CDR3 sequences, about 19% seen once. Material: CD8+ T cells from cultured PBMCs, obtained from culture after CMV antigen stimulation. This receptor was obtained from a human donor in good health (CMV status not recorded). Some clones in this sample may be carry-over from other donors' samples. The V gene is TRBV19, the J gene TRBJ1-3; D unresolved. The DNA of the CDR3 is TGTGCCAGTAGCCCCGTGGCCCACTCTGGAAACACCATATATTTT. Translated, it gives CASSPVAHSGNTIYF.